This TCR beta chain was obtained from a study of cytomegalovirus exposure and HLA in healthy donors. Study in general: A later analysis reported the approximately 120 validation repertoires used the same platform as the approximately 700 first-cohort repertoires. General study points: High sensitivity and specificity were reportedly achieved when the classifier diagnosed cytomegalovirus status. The study recorded 150 to 200 TCR beta chains that were cytomegalovirus-associated.

Germline V gene lookup returns CDR1 SEHNR and CDR2 FQNEAQ (reference sequence). This CDR3 is built from 14 residues. The V end lost 3 bases, the J end lost 5 bases, and 11 bases lay between the germline ends. Repertoires were generated with immunoSEQ multiplex PCR, while TCRdb's copy carries only in-frame clones and drops some. The sample shows some 100,000 clones, about 91% of them seen only once. For this clone: Its target is not known.

This clonotype was obtained from a man aged 18 to 30 in good health and CMV-seronegative. The sequenced material came from PBMCs. The chain carries TRBV7-9 and TRBJ2-1; possible D gene TRBD1, 6 bases. The CDR3 bases are TGTGCCAGCAGCTTGGGACAATGGAACAATGAGCAGTTCTTC. It translates to CASSLGQWNNEQFF. The whole variable domain, filled in from reference TRBV7-9 and TRBJ2-1, reads DTGVSQNPRHKITKRGQNVTFRCDPISEHNRLYWYRQTLGQGPEFLTYFQNEAQLEKSRLLSDRFSAERPKGSFSTLEIQRTEQGDSAMYLCASSLGQWNNEQFFGPGTRLTVL.